Following are 19 T cell receptor beta chains from one sample sequenced in a study of control samples from healthy donors and cancer patients. TCRdb's table, derived via immunoSEQ multiplex PCR, lists solely in-frame clones and lacks some. The repertoire holds roughly 150,000 clones, 92% seen once, with about 0.73% in the top ten. Sequences were obtained from blood. The receptors stem from a young woman in good health.

The CDR3 region has the DNA TGCGCCAGCAGCTTCGGACTAGCGGGGGGCACAGATACGCAGTATTTT. Residues: CASSFGLAGGTDTQYF. This rearrangement joins TRBV5-1 to TRBJ2-3; 13 bases fit TRBD2. The CDR3 is made up of 16 amino acids. Trimming removed 2 bases from V and 1 base from J; junction bases left unmatched: 1. Per germline, CDR1 SGHRS and CDR2 YFSETQ.

This rearrangement joins TRBV7-2 to TRBJ2-7; 9 bases agree with TRBD1. From germline, CDR1 is SGHTA and CDR2 FQGNSA. With V trimmed by 5 bases and J by 4 bases, 12 bases remained unmatched. The CDR3 has 16 amino acids. Written as DNA, the CDR3 is TGTGCCAGCAGCGAAACCCAGCCGGGACAGGGATACGAGCAGTACTTC. Amino acid sequence: CASSETQPGQGYEQYF.

This rearrangement joins TRBV2 to TRBJ2-5, with D tentatively TRBD2 (5 bases). V shed 4 bases and J shed 1 base, with 13 bases lying between them. This CDR3 spans 15 amino acids. Per the germline V gene, CDR1 is SNHLY and CDR2 is FYNNEI. The CDR3 coding sequence is TGTGCCAGCAGTGGTGGACTGGACTTCCAAGAGACCCAGTACTTC. Protein product: CASSGGLDFQETQYF.

The rearrangement links TRBV27 to TRBJ2-2; D is perhaps TRBD2 (6 bases). With 5 bases removed from V and 3 bases from J, the gap between germline ends came to 13 bases. The CDR3 has 15 residues. Germline V gene sequence: CDR1 MNHEY, CDR2 SMNVEV (reference sequence). This CDR3 is CASSHTREDTGELFF. The CDR3 nucleotides are TGTGCCAGCAGTCATACCAGGGAGGACACCGGGGAGCTGTTTTTT.

The V and J genes are TRBV18 and TRBJ2-7; 8 bases agree with TRBD1. J lost 6 bases, V lost 2 bases, and 9 bases had no gene match. CDR1 is KGHSH, CDR2 LQKENI, per germline. The CDR3 totals 15 residues. CDR3 region: CASSPGQGVIGEQYF. For the CDR3, the DNA is TGTGCCAGCTCACCAGGACAGGGCGTTATAGGCGAGCAGTACTTC.

The chain couples TRBV5-4 to TRBJ2-7, with 10 nucleotides matching TRBD2. Germline V CDR1 and CDR2: SGHNT, YYREEE (reference sequence). This CDR3 comprises 15 residues. V was clipped by 2 bases and J by 3 bases; unmatched bases: 5. The CDR3 DNA is TGTGCCAGCAGCTTCGCTAGCGGGAGCGACTACGAGCAGTACTTC. The encoded protein is CASSFASGSDYEQYF.

The chain recombines TRBV5-1 with TRBJ2-1; 16 bases fit TRBD2. The length of the CDR3 is 19 residues. The trim removed 4 bases at V and 0 bases at J, leaving 7 bases unmatched. Germline CDR1 SGHRS, CDR2 YFSETQ. The CDR3 protein is CASSASGTSGRASYNEQFF. CDR3 DNA sequence: TGCGCCAGCAGCGCCTCCGGGACTAGCGGGAGGGCCTCCTACAATGAGCAGTTCTTC.

This chain links TRBV28 with TRBJ2-1; 7 bases match TRBD1. CDR3 size: 15 residues. Germline CDR1 reads MDHEN; CDR2 reads SYDVKM. V dropped 6 bases and J dropped 7; count of bases not matched to a gene: 12. The chain's CDR3 is CASRAGFDRENEQFF. CDR3 nucleotides: TGTGCCAGCAGGGCTGGATTCGACAGGGAGAATGAGCAGTTCTTC.

V is TRBV27 and J is TRBJ1-1, with D possibly matching TRBD1 (5 bases). The CDR3 covers 14 residues. V was shortened by 7 bases and J by 6 bases, with 18 bases between the two germline ends. Germline V gene lookup returns CDR1 MNHEY and CDR2 SMNVEV (reference sequence). CDR3 protein: CASITNRFPAEAFF. In DNA form, the CDR3 reads TGTGCCAGCATCACAAACAGGTTCCCAGCTGAAGCTTTCTTT.

This chain uses TRBV5-4 with TRBJ2-3; 9 bases fit TRBD2. From germline, CDR1 is SGHNT and CDR2 YYREEE (reference sequence). V was pared by 4 bases and J by 2 bases, with 5 bases of the junction left unmatched. The CDR3 covers 15 residues. The CDR3 DNA sequence: TGTGCCAGCAGCCCCCGGACTAGCGACACAGATACGCAGTATTTT. It encodes CASSPRTSDTDTQYF.

The V and J genes are TRBV27 and TRBJ1-1; D remains ambiguous. CDR1 is MNHEY and CDR2 is SMNVEV in the germline V gene (reference sequence). V shed 8 bases and J shed 0 bases, with 16 bases lying between them. This CDR3 has 15 residues. The CDR3 is CASQTRTSLNTEAFF. For the CDR3, the DNA is TGTGCCAGCCAAACCCGGACGTCCTTGAACACTGAAGCTTTCTTT.

This clone has more than one count but fewer than ten. V gene TRBV4-1 combines with J gene TRBJ1-2; 7 bases match TRBD1. J gave up 3 bases and V 1 base, and 5 bases lay outside the gene matches. CDR1 MGHRA and CDR2 YSYEKL come from the germline V gene. The CDR3 has 15 residues. This chain's CDR3 is CASSQARGQDYGYTF. DNA of the CDR3: TGCGCCAGCAGCCAAGCAAGGGGGCAGGACTATGGCTACACCTTC.

As for this clone: This CDR3 is also generated by other DNA sequences in the sample. This rearrangement joins TRBV29-1 to TRBJ2-1, with a weak D call TRBD1 (6 bases). This CDR3 contains 17 residues. The V gene lost 1 base and the J gene lost 4 bases, with 20 bases spanning the gap. CDR1 is SQVTM and CDR2 is ANQGSEA in the germline V gene. The CDR3 protein is CSVEGGGFKGVYNEQFF. CDR3 in DNA: TGCAGCGTTGAAGGTGGGGGCTTTAAGGGGGTTTACAATGAGCAGTTCTTC.

The V gene is TRBV10-3, the J gene TRBJ2-2, with 8 bases fitting TRBD1. The V gene end was trimmed by 11 bases and the J gene end by 4 bases; junction bases not matched to a gene: 6. This CDR3 contains 13 residues. The germline V gene has CDR1 ENHRY and CDR2 SYGVKD. This CDR3 is CAATGASTGELFF. The CDR3 DNA reads as TGTGCCGCGACAGGGGCTTCCACCGGGGAGCTGTTTTTT.

The V call is TRBV7-9, the J call TRBJ2-1; 7 bases fit TRBD2. With V trimmed by 6 bases and J by 5 bases, 7 bases remained unmatched. Germline assignment: CDR1 SEHNR and CDR2 FQNEAQ (reference sequence). CDR3 length equals 14 residues. CDR3: CASSLGLDHNEQFF. In DNA form, the CDR3 reads TGTGCCAGCAGTCTAGGACTAGACCACAATGAGCAGTTCTTC.

The J gene is TRBJ1-2, the V gene TRBV2, with D unresolved. The CDR3 runs 12 residues. The V gene lost 2 bases and the J gene lost 8 bases, with 9 bases spanning the gap. Germline CDR1 SNHLY, CDR2 FYNNEI. CDR3 sequence (DNA): TGTGCCAGCAGTGAACCTGGGATCGGCTACACCTTC. As protein: CASSEPGIGYTF.

The chain couples TRBV2 to TRBJ1-1; possible D gene TRBD1, 6 bases. The V end was cut by 6 bases, the J end by 2 bases, with 13 bases between. CDR3 length: 14 amino acids. Germline V gene lookup returns CDR1 SNHLY and CDR2 FYNNEI. The CDR3 region is CASRPLQGNTEAFF. The DNA of the CDR3 is TGTGCCAGCAGGCCACTACAGGGTAACACTGAAGCTTTCTTT.

This clone came up a few times. The chain links TRBV19 to TRBJ2-7; the match to TRBD2 covers 9 bases. This CDR3 is 15 amino acids long. Unmatched junction bases numbered 8, after V lost 5 bases and J lost 3 bases. Germline CDR1 reads LNHDA; CDR2 reads SQIVND (reference sequence). The CDR3 region is CASSPVAGVVYEQYF. The CDR3 DNA reads as TGTGCCAGTAGTCCCGTAGCGGGAGTAGTCTACGAGCAGTACTTC.

The chain couples TRBV5-5 to TRBJ2-7; TRBD2 matches at 12 bases. Trimming removed 4 bases from V and 2 bases from J; junction bases left unmatched: 7. CDR3 length: 16 residues. Germline assignment: CDR1 SGHKS and CDR2 YYEKEE (reference sequence). The CDR3 DNA follows: TGTGCCAGCAGCATGGGTTGGACTAGCGGGGCCTACGAGCAGTACTTC. Translated: CASSMGWTSGAYEQYF. Using reference TRBV5-5 and TRBJ2-7 for the parts outside the CDR3, the full variable domain is DAGVTQSPTHLIKTRGQQVTLRCSPISGHKSVSWYQQVLGQGPQFIFQYYEKEERGRGNFPDRFSARQFPNYSSELNVNALLLGDSALYLCASSMGWTSGAYEQYFGPGTRLTVT.